Below are 9 T cell receptor beta chains sequenced from a single sample in a study of blood T cell repertoires in COVID-19. Some clones are missing from TCRdb's copy, which holds only in-frame ones; the method was immunoSEQ multiplex PCR. This table holds 140,000 to 150,000 clones, around 82% found once. Sequencing was done on a sample of peripheral blood. The receptors originated from a human donor in a cohort sampled during active COVID-19.

The chain joins TRBV7-2 to TRBJ2-2; a possible D gene is TRBD2 (5 bases). V lost 2 bases, J lost 3 bases, and 7 bases lay in between. CDR1 is SGHTA, CDR2 FQGNSA, per germline. This CDR3 contains 14 residues. CDR3 DNA sequence: TGTGCCAGCAGCTTAACGGGGTACACCGGGGAGCTGTTTTTT. Protein: CASSLTGYTGELFF. Together with reference TRBV7-2 and TRBJ2-2, the CDR3 gives the full variable domain: GAGVSQSPSNKVTEKGKDVELRCDPISGHTALYWYRQSLGQGLEFLIYFQGNSAPDKSGLPSDRFSAERTGGSVSTLTIQRTQQEDSAVYLCASSLTGYTGELFFGEGSRLTVL.

The chain has TRBV7-2 and TRBJ2-2, with 7 bases identical to TRBD1. V dropped 5 bases and J dropped 4; count of bases not matched to a gene: 7. Germline-derived CDR1 and CDR2 are SGHTA and FQGNSA. This CDR3 region has 15 residues. The CDR3 loop reads CASSPRTGFTGELFF. Written as DNA, the CDR3 is TGTGCCAGCAGCCCTCGGACAGGTTTCACCGGGGAGCTGTTTTTT.

The rearrangement uses TRBV2 and TRBJ1-5, with 7 bases identical to TRBD1. The CDR3 spans 15 residues. V lost 6 bases to trimming and J lost 2 bases; unmatched junction nucleotides: 7. Germline V gene sequence: CDR1 SNHLY, CDR2 FYNNEI. The CDR3 DNA sequence: TGTGCCAGCAGGCCCGGAGGGGGCGGCAATCAGCCCCAGCATTTT. It yields the protein CASRPGGGGNQPQHF.

The chain uses TRBV9 and TRBJ1-5, with TRBD1 matching over 8 bases. CDR3 size: 17 residues. The trim removed 5 bases at V and 4 bases at J, leaving 14 bases unmatched. Per germline, CDR1 SGDLS and CDR2 YYNGEE. This CDR3 is CASRDTSGRGRNQPQHF. Written as DNA, the CDR3 is TGTGCCAGCAGAGATACGTCAGGCAGGGGGCGAAATCAGCCCCAGCATTTT. The full variable domain, rest sourced from reference TRBV9 and TRBJ1-5, is DSGVTQTPKHLITATGQRVTLRCSPRSGDLSVYWYQQSLDQGLQFLIQYYNGEERAKGNILERFSAQQFPDLHSELNLSSLELGDSALYFCASRDTSGRGRNQPQHFGDGTRLSIL.

This clone turned up a few times. The chain employs TRBV19 and TRBJ1-1, with D perhaps matching TRBD1 (6 bases). The CDR3 is 15 residues long. The germline V gene encodes CDR1 LNHDA and CDR2 SQIVND (reference sequence). Trimming took off 5 bases at V and 4 bases at J, with 17 bases between the two ends. The CDR3 nucleotides are TGTGCCAGTAGTGCCAGTAGTGCAGGGGTCACTGAAGCTTTCTTT. Encoded protein: CASSASSAGVTEAFF.

The chain combines TRBV15 with TRBJ2-7, with no clear D. This CDR3 spans 13 amino acids. CDR1 is LNHNV, CDR2 YYDKDF, per germline (reference sequence). The V and J ends lost 0 bases and 5 bases respectively, with 8 bases between them. The CDR3 is CATSRDWADEQYV. The DNA for the CDR3 is TGTGCCACCAGCAGAGATTGGGCAGACGAGCAGTACGTC.

The V gene is TRBV11-3, the J gene TRBJ1-2; 8 bases align to TRBD1. The junction had 7 bases not matched to a gene; V was cut back by 2 bases and J by 8 bases. In germline, CDR1 is SGHNT, CDR2 YENEEA. This CDR3 spans 14 amino acids. The CDR3 sequence: CASSLLGGTGGYTF. The CDR3, as DNA: TGTGCCAGCAGCTTATTGGGAGGGACAGGAGGCTACACCTTC.

CDR3 coding DNA: TGTGCCAGCAGCTTATACCTCGGACGGACATCTAGCAATGAGCAGTTCTTC. It codes for CASSLYLGRTSSNEQFF. This rearrangement joins TRBV11-3 to TRBJ2-1, with TRBD1 as a possible D gene (5 bases). Germline V lookup: CDR1 SGHNT, CDR2 YENEEA. Trimming took 2 bases from V and 6 from J, leaving 20 bases between them. The CDR3 is made up of 17 amino acids.

The chain employs TRBV5-5 and TRBJ1-3; no firm D call. Germline V gene lookup returns CDR1 SGHKS and CDR2 YYEKEE (reference sequence). The ends were cut back, 2 bases at V and 8 bases at J, with 11 bases in the middle. CDR3 size: 13 residues. The CDR3 is CASSLREADTIYF. CDR3 coding DNA: TGTGCCAGCAGCTTACGCGAGGCGGACACCATATATTTT. The full variable domain, with the rest looked up from reference TRBV5-5 and TRBJ1-3, is DAGVTQSPTHLIKTRGQQVTLRCSPISGHKSVSWYQQVLGQGPQFIFQYYEKEERGRGNFPDRFSARQFPNYSSELNVNALLLGDSALYLCASSLREADTIYFGEGSWLTVV.